This T cell receptor (beta chain) was sequenced during a study of control samples from healthy donors and cancer patients. Assay used: immunoSEQ multiplex PCR; TCRdb lists only in-frame clones, some missing. The data hold about 110,000 clones, with approximately 80% observed a single time. The sequence was obtained from a man aged 18 to 30 in good health. Sequenced: blood.

This CDR3 reads CASSVTTGGIYGYTF. The CDR3 coding sequence is TGTGCCAGCAGTGTAACGACAGGGGGCATCTATGGCTACACCTTC. The chain links TRBV2 to TRBJ1-2; TRBD1 agrees at 10 bases. CDR3 length: 15 residues. The germline V gene encodes CDR1 SNHLY and CDR2 FYNNEI. J lost 4 bases, V lost 4 bases, and 6 bases had no gene match.